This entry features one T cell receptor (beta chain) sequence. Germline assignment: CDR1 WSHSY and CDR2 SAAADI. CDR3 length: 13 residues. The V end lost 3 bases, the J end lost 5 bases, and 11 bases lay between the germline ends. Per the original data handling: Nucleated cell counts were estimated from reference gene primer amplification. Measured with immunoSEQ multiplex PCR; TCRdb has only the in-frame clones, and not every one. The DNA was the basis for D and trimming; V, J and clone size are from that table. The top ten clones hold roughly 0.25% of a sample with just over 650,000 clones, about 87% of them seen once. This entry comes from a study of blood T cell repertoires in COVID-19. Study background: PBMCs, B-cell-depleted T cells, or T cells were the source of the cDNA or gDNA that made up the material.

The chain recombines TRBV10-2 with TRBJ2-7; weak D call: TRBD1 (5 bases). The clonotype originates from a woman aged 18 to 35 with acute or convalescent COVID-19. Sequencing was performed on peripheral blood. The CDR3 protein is CASSDRLGDEQYF. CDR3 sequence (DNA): TGCGCCAGCAGTGATCGGCTAGGGGACGAGCAGTACTTC.